These 3 T cell receptor beta chains were all obtained from the same sample, sequenced in a study of PD-1 blockade in classical Hodgkin lymphoma. Documented time point: cycle 4 day 1 (C4D1), after more than five weeks of nivolumab. Every patient relapsed after autologous stem cell transplantation, and brentuximab vedotin exposure varied. The method was immunoSEQ multiplex PCR; TCRdb's version includes in-frame clones alone and lacks a portion of them. The data show some 8,900 clones, roughly 80% seen once. This specimen was peripheral blood mononuclear cells (PBMCs), taken before the fourth cycle of nivolumab. Source of these receptors: a human donor with classical Hodgkin lymphoma.

The chain recombines TRBV5-4 with TRBJ2-7, with 14 bases lining up with TRBD2. Trimming took 0 bases from V and 5 from J; bases not matched to a gene: 10. Germline CDR1 SGHNT, CDR2 YYREEE (reference sequence). The CDR3 has 18 residues. The CDR3 DNA reads TGTGCCAGCAGCTTGGGGACTAGCGGGGGGTTGGTCGTCCACGAGCAGTACTTC. This encodes CASSLGTSGGLVVHEQYF.

The chain employs TRBV12-5 and TRBJ2-7; D is uncertain. The germline gives CDR1 LGHNT, CDR2 FRNRAP. The CDR3 spans 11 residues. Trimming removed 3 bases at V and 5 bases at J, with 5 bases between. The CDR3 DNA reads TGTGCTAGTGGTTTCCGGCACGAGCAGTACTTC. Protein product: CASGFRHEQYF. Full variable domain (outside the CDR3, taken from reference TRBV12-5 and TRBJ2-7): DARVTQTPRHKVTEMGQEVTMRCQPILGHNTVFWYRQTMMQGLELLAYFRNRAPLDDSGMPKDRFSAEMPDATLATLKIQPSEPRDSAVYFCASGFRHEQYFGPGTRLTVT.

This rearrangement joins TRBV6-5 to TRBJ2-3, with D perhaps matching TRBD2 (6 bases). V was pared by 2 bases and J by 1 base, with 10 bases between. There are 15 residues in the CDR3. Germline loops: CDR1 MNHEY, CDR2 SVGAGI. CDR3 residues: CASSYGGSGTDTQYF. The CDR3, as DNA: TGTGCCAGCAGTTACGGAGGGTCAGGCACAGATACGCAGTATTTT.